Following are 8 T cell receptor beta chains from one sample sequenced in a study of OX40 agonist ivuxolimab in advanced cancers. Only in-frame clones appear in the TCRdb table, and some are missing; sequencing was by immunoSEQ multiplex PCR. The table records roughly 70,000 clones, more than 80% of them present only once. Sequencing used CD4+ or CD8+ T cells sorted from blood, obtained in a trial of the OX40 agonist ivuxolimab. These receptors came from an adult with an advanced solid tumor such as melanoma, head and neck, liver or kidney cancer.

V gene TRBV6-5 combines with J gene TRBJ2-2; D is perhaps TRBD1 or TRBD2 (5 bases each). Germline CDR1 MNHEY, CDR2 SVGAGI. Trimming shortened V by 0 bases and J by 3 bases, and 8 bases separated the two germline ends. This CDR3 contains 15 residues. The CDR3 reads CASSYSRGHTGELFF. The DNA of the CDR3 is TGTGCCAGCAGTTACTCGAGGGGACACACCGGGGAGCTGTTTTTT.

In its sample, this clone was seen a few times. This chain connects TRBV7-8 to TRBJ2-1, with 8 bases fitting TRBD2. Trimming took 5 bases from V and 8 from J; bases not matched to a gene: 11. There are 15 residues in the CDR3. Germline values: CDR1 SGHVS, CDR2 FQNEAQ. The CDR3: CASSPGSGRVDEQFF. The DNA of the CDR3 is TGTGCCAGCAGCCCTGGGAGCGGGAGAGTCGATGAGCAGTTCTTC.

The chain joins TRBV14 to TRBJ2-7, with a tentative D call TRBD2 (5 bases). The CDR3 loop spans 15 amino acids. Per germline, CDR1 SGHDN and CDR2 FVKESK. V was shortened by 1 base and J by 0 bases, with 10 bases between the two germline ends. The CDR3: CASSQVGDISYEQYF. The CDR3 nucleotides read TGTGCCAGCAGCCAAGTCGGGGATATCTCCTACGAGCAGTACTTC.

The V gene is TRBV19, the J gene TRBJ1-1, with 7 bases matching TRBD1. Per germline, CDR1 LNHDA and CDR2 SQIVND (reference sequence). CDR3 length: 15 amino acids. The junction had 10 bases not matched to a gene; V was cut back by 3 bases and J by 6 bases. The CDR3 DNA reads as TGTGCCAGTAGTATGCCTGGACAGGCTCTCGCTGAAGCTTTCTTT. It yields the protein CASSMPGQALAEAFF.

The chain uses TRBV29-1 and TRBJ1-1, with 9 positions matching TRBD1. The CDR3 covers 14 residues. Unmatched junction bases numbered 7, after V lost 6 bases and J lost 2 bases. Germline CDR1 and CDR2: SQVTM and ANQGSEA. The CDR3, as DNA: TGCAGCGTAGCCGGGACAGGGAGTAACACTGAAGCTTTCTTT. This sequence encodes CSVAGTGSNTEAFF.

The CDR3 bases are TGCGCCAGCAGTGAGTCGATACTAGCGGGAGACGCCGAGCAGTACTTC. It specifies CASSESILAGDAEQYF. The chain uses TRBV10-1 and TRBJ2-7; TRBD2 agrees at 11 bases. The J segment lost 6 bases and the V segment lost 0 bases, leaving 7 bases of the junction unmatched. Germline V gene data show CDR1 as WNHNN and CDR2 as SYGVQD (reference sequence). The CDR3 extends over 16 amino acids.

This clone was observed once. The chain has TRBV5-1 and TRBJ2-7; 7 nucleotides align to TRBD2. The CDR3 loop spans 13 amino acids. Germline V CDR1 and CDR2: SGHRS, YFSETQ. V was clipped by 7 bases and J by 3 bases; unmatched bases: 7. For the CDR3, the DNA is TGCGCCAGCCGACCCACGGGGGGCTACGAGCAGTACTTC. Encoded protein: CASRPTGGYEQYF.

This chain joins TRBV7-9 and TRBJ1-1; D is perhaps TRBD1 (5 bases). This CDR3 contains 15 residues. CDR1 and CDR2 from the germline V gene are SEHNR and FQNEAQ (reference sequence). The V end was cut by 6 bases, the J end by 0 bases, with 14 bases between. This CDR3 is CASSLLGGMNTEAFF. The CDR3 coding sequence is TGTGCCAGCAGTCTTCTGGGGGGGATGAACACTGAAGCTTTCTTT.